One and the same sample provided the 12 T cell receptor beta chains below, sequenced in a study of blood T cell repertoires in COVID-19. This table comes from immunoSEQ multiplex PCR, and its TCRdb copy is limited to in-frame clones, with some not included. The data contain tens of thousands of clones, 86% of them seen just once; the ten biggest clones take up almost 1.5%. Input material: peripheral blood. Receptors originate from a woman aged 55-70 years with acute or convalescent COVID-19.

A remark on this clone: One end of the junction does not line up with germline, which may come from a read error. This chain connects TRBV13 to TRBJ2-1; the D gene is possibly TRBD2 (7 bases). The CDR3 spans 15 residues. CDR1 is PRHDT, CDR2 FYEKMQ, per germline (reference sequence). Written as DNA, the CDR3 is TGTGCCAGCAACTTAGGGGGGGGCTCCTACAATGAGCAGTTCTTC. Amino acid sequence: CASNLGGGSYNEQFF.

This clone appeared a few times. This rearrangement joins TRBV18 to TRBJ1-1; a weak D match, TRBD1 (5 bases). Germline lookup yields CDR1 KGHSH and CDR2 LQKENI. Trimming cost V 6 bases and J 0 bases, with 17 bases left between them. The CDR3 contains 16 residues. The CDR3, as DNA: TGTGCCAGCTCCCCAGGGCTTAGTACCATGAACACTGAAGCTTTCTTT. Its translation: CASSPGLSTMNTEAFF.

The V call is TRBV11-2, the J call TRBJ2-1, with TRBD2 identical over 10 bases. The junction had 4 bases not matched to a gene; V was cut back by 5 bases and J by 3 bases. The CDR3 contains 15 residues. Germline-derived CDR1 and CDR2 are SGHAT and FQNNGV. CDR3 coding DNA: TGTGCCAGCAGCACACTAGCGGGAAGCTACAATGAGCAGTTCTTC. Its protein is CASSTLAGSYNEQFF.

The chain carries TRBV10-3 and TRBJ2-1; TRBD2 aligns across 7 bases. V lost 6 bases to trimming and J lost 8 bases; unmatched junction nucleotides: 19. This CDR3 contains 17 residues. The V gene's germline CDR1 is ENHRY and CDR2 SYGVKD. The CDR3 DNA follows: TGTGCCATCAGAGAGGAGACTAGCCACTTCATAGGGGATGAGCAGTTCTTC. It is translated as CAIREETSHFIGDEQFF.

This chain joins TRBV18 and TRBJ2-5; D possibly corresponds to TRBD1 (6 bases). This CDR3 is 13 amino acids long. Trimming took 5 bases from V and 5 from J, leaving 12 bases between them. Germline CDR1 reads KGHSH; CDR2 reads LQKENI. CDR3 amino acids: CASSGGVEETQYF. CDR3 DNA: TGTGCCAGCTCAGGGGGCGTTGAGGAGACCCAGTACTTC. Together with reference TRBV18 and TRBJ2-5, the CDR3 gives the full variable domain: NAGVMQNPRHLVRRRGQEARLRCSPMKGHSHVYWYRQLPEEGLKFMVYLQKENIIDESGMPKERFSAEFPKEGPSILRIQQVVRGDSAAYFCASSGGVEETQYFGPGTRLLVL.

The chain uses TRBV19 and TRBJ2-5, with 7 positions matching TRBD2. The trim removed 8 bases at V and 3 bases at J, leaving 9 bases unmatched. The CDR3 spans 14 residues. Germline-derived CDR1 and CDR2 are LNHDA and SQIVND (reference sequence). The CDR3 DNA sequence: TGTGCCAGTGGGGACTATGGGGCAAAAGAGACCCAGTACTTC. Translated: CASGDYGAKETQYF.

This chain links TRBV19 with TRBJ2-1; 7 bases agree with TRBD2. Germline lookup yields CDR1 LNHDA and CDR2 SQIVND (reference sequence). This CDR3 has 15 amino acids. V lost 6 bases to trimming and J lost 0 bases; unmatched junction nucleotides: 5. CDR3 DNA sequence: TGTGCCAGTAGGGCGGGCGGGAGCTCCTACAATGAGCAGTTCTTC. Encoded protein: CASRAGGSSYNEQFF.

This clone turned up a few times. CDR3 in amino acids: CASSPGGSMNTEAFF. CDR3 in DNA: TGTGCCAGCAGTCCCGGGGGGTCCATGAACACTGAAGCTTTCTTT. The genes are TRBV6-6 and TRBJ1-1, with D possibly matching TRBD1 (5 bases). Trimming took 5 bases from V and 0 from J, leaving 13 bases between them. Germline lookup yields CDR1 MNHNY and CDR2 SVGAGI (reference sequence). This CDR3 is 15 amino acids long.

CDR3 sequence: CAWTRSSGNTIYF. In DNA, the CDR3 is TGTGCCTGGACTCGGAGTTCTGGAAACACCATATATTTT. The chain links TRBV30 to TRBJ1-3; no reliable D call. This CDR3 is 13 amino acids long. V lost 4 bases and J 1 base, leaving 8 bases between the germline ends. Germline CDR1 and CDR2: GTSNPN and SVGIG (reference sequence).

J is TRBJ2-1 and V is TRBV6-6; 10 bases align to TRBD2. The CDR3 has 15 residues. Germline CDR1 MNHNY, CDR2 SVGAGI (reference sequence). J lost 6 bases, V lost 2 bases, and 4 bases had no gene match. The CDR3 reads CASSYGRTSGNEQFF. The DNA for the CDR3 is TGTGCCAGCAGTTACGGAAGGACTAGCGGCAATGAGCAGTTCTTC.

This chain uses TRBV4-1 with TRBJ1-3, with D hard to call. This CDR3 contains 14 residues. Trimming cost V 1 base and J 3 bases, with 7 bases left between them. CDR1 is MGHRA, CDR2 YSYEKL, per germline. The CDR3 is CASSQGPFGNTIYF. The CDR3 DNA reads as TGCGCCAGCAGCCAAGGTCCTTTTGGAAACACCATATATTTT.

The V gene is TRBV3-1 (or the pseudogene TRBV3-2), the J gene TRBJ1-5; D might be TRBD1 (5 bases). Trimming pared 3 bases from V and 5 bases from J, leaving 8 bases between. The CDR3 is 13 amino acids. Germline V gene data show CDR1 as LGHDT and CDR2 as YNNKEL (reference sequence). The chain's CDR3 is CASSQSRDQPQHF. CDR3 nucleotides: TGTGCCAGCAGCCAGTCCAGGGATCAGCCCCAGCATTTT.